This T cell receptor (beta chain) was recorded in a study of blood T cells in healthy people across ages. There were at least 5.5 micrograms of total RNA extracted from every sample. The use of a sample-barcoded 5' primer and a J-beta primer mix characterized a second PCR of about 6 to 11 cycles. Through a template-switch adaptor with 12 random nucleotides, each cDNA molecule received a tag. TCRdb reanalysed the 5' RACE reads using MiXCR and keeps one entry per CDR3 protein. Here the sample spans about 840,000 distinct CDR3 sequences, under 35% being singletons. Regarding this clonotype: A much larger clone is a single base away; this may be a read error.

The same sample was also studied in work on T cells of mothers and their children.

The material sequenced was blood. This TCR came from a middle-aged woman in good health.

The DNA for the CDR3 is TGTGCCAGCAGACCGATCGGTGATAATTCACCCCGCCACTTT. This codes for CASRPIGDNSPRHF. The chain carries TRBV3-1 and TRBJ1-6, with D unresolved. The CDR3 has 14 residues. The germline CDR1 and CDR2 sequences are LGHDT and YNNKEL (reference sequence).